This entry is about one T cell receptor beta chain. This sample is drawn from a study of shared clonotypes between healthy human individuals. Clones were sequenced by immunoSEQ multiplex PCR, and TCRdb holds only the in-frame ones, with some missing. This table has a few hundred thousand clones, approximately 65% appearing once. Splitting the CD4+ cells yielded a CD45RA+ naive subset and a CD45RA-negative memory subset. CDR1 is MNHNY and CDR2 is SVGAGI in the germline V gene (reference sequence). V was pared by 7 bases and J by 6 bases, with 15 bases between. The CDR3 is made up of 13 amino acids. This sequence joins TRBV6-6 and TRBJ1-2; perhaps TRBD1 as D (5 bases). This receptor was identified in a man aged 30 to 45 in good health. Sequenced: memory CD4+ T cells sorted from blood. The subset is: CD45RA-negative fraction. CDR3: CASTARDRDGYTF. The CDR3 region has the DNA TGTGCCAGCACTGCCCGGGACCGAGATGGCTACACCTTC.